This is a list of T cell receptor beta chains from one sample in a study of cytomegalovirus exposure and HLA in healthy donors. The table came from immunoSEQ multiplex PCR; TCRdb's copy has only in-frame clones and leaves some out. The sample yields under 250,000 clones, around four fifths seen once. Sequenced input: PBMCs. The origin of the receptors is a male donor in good health and CMV-seronegative. Both conserved end residues are part of each CDR3. D genes are given only for firm matches. Some rows have no size entry. The others give once, few or many, or a class for an expanded clone.

>TRBJ1-1|-|TRBV7-6|-
CASSGLSGTEAFF
TGTGCCAGCTCGGGATTATCCGGCACTGAAGCTTTCTTT
>TRBJ2-1|-|TRBV25-1|TRBD2
CASSEFLAGGSYNEQFF
TGTGCCAGCAGTGAATTCCTAGCGGGAGGTTCCTACAATGAGCAGTTCTTC
>TRBJ1-2|-|TRBV10-3|-
CAIRETAGYGYTF
TGTGCCATCAGGGAGACCGCGGGGTATGGCTACACCTTC
>TRBJ2-5|once|TRBV2|-
CASSEQGGKETQYF
TGTGCCAGCAGTGAGCAGGGGGGAAAGGAGACCCAGTACTTC
>TRBJ1-4|-|TRBV2|TRBD1
CASIKQGAAGEKLFF
TGTGCCAGCATTAAACAGGGGGCGGCGGGAGAAAAACTGTTTTTT
>TRBJ1-5|-|TRBV7-8|TRBD1
CASSPRQGPSQPQHF
TGTGCCAGCAGCCCCAGACAGGGACCCAGTCAGCCCCAGCATTTT
>TRBJ2-3|-|TRBV5-1|TRBD2
CASSLHLAGAPDTQYF
TGCGCCAGCAGCTTGCATCTAGCGGGAGCCCCAGATACGCAGTATTTT
>TRBJ1-1|-|TRBV6-1|-
CASSEALGLGGMWNTEAFF
TGTGCCAGCAGTGAAGCGCTTGGGTTAGGGGGTATGTGGAACACTGAAGCTTTCTTT
>TRBJ2-7|-|TRBV29-1|-
CSVRNSVYEQYF
TGCAGCGTTAGGAACAGTGTCTACGAGCAGTACTTC
>TRBJ1-1|-|TRBV5-1|TRBD1
CASSLGDRGMGTEAFF
TGCGCCAGCAGCTTGGGGGACAGGGGTATGGGCACTGAAGCTTTCTTT
>TRBJ1-1|-|TRBV5-4|-
CASSLDPTGEAFF
TGTGCCAGCAGCTTGGACCCTACAGGGGAAGCTTTCTTT
>TRBJ2-3|-|TRBV5-1|TRBD2
CASSRLAGETDTQYF
TGCGCCAGCAGCCGACTAGCGGGAGAGACGGATACGCAGTATTTT
>TRBJ1-1|-|TRBV30|-
CAWSWQENTEAFF
TGTGCCTGGAGTTGGCAGGAGAACACTGAAGCTTTCTTT
>TRBJ2-2|-|TRBV7-6|TRBD1
CASSLVAGTATGELFF
TGTGCCAGCAGCTTAGTGGCCGGGACAGCGACCGGGGAGCTGTTTTTT
>TRBJ2-3|-|TRBV15|TRBD2
CATSRDNPLAGNTDTQYF
TGTGCCACCAGCAGAGATAATCCTCTAGCGGGAAACACAGATACGCAGTATTTT
>TRBJ2-7|-|TRBV9|-
CASSVVSGPGEQYF
TGTGCCAGCAGCGTAGTCAGCGGGCCTGGGGAGCAGTACTTC
>TRBJ2-7|-|TRBV5-6|-
CASSLVRSYEQYF
TGTGCCAGCAGCTTGGTCAGAAGCTACGAGCAGTACTTC
>TRBJ2-7|-|TRBV9|-
CASSVATASSYEQYF
TGTGCCAGCAGCGTAGCGACAGCTAGCTCCTACGAGCAGTACTTC
>TRBJ2-1|-|TRBV25-1|-
CATLDSPYNEQFF
TGTGCCACCCTTGACAGTCCCTACAATGAGCAGTTCTTC
>TRBJ2-2|-|TRBV5-1|-
CASSLLWPGELFF
TGCGCCAGCAGCTTGTTGTGGCCCGGGGAGCTGTTTTTT
>TRBJ1-1|few|TRBV19|-
CASQPGLLNTEAFF
TGTGCCAGTCAACCGGGACTCCTGAACACTGAAGCTTTCTTT
>TRBJ2-3|once|TRBV9|TRBD2
CASSAQPGLDADTQYF
TGTGCCAGCAGCGCCCAGCCGGGACTAGACGCAGATACGCAGTATTTT
>TRBJ2-4|-|TRBV4-1|-
CASSHHGVNIQYF
TGCGCCAGCAGCCATCACGGAGTGAACATTCAGTACTTC
>TRBJ2-7|few|TRBV7-3|TRBD2
CASSLGLAVSSYEQYF
TGTGCCAGCAGCTTGGGACTAGCGGTCAGCTCCTACGAGCAGTACTTC
>TRBJ1-2|once|TRBV6-5|-
CASQRLYGYTF
TGTGCCAGCCAGAGGCTGTATGGCTACACCTTC
>TRBJ2-2|once|TRBV18|-
CASSPLLGRSGGELFF
TGTGCCAGCTCACCACTCTTGGGGAGGTCTGGCGGGGAGCTGTTTTTT
>TRBJ2-7|-|TRBV10-2|-
CASTSDRSSYEQYF
TGCGCCAGCACTTCCGACAGGAGCTCCTACGAGCAGTACTTC
>TRBJ2-7|-|TRBV5-6|-
CASSPRLGSYEQYF
TGTGCCAGCAGCCCCCGACTGGGTTCCTACGAGCAGTACTTC
>TRBJ2-2|-|TRBV7-9|-
CASSRTDTNTGELFF
TGTGCCAGCAGCCGAACGGACACGAACACCGGGGAGCTGTTTTTT
>TRBJ1-1|-|TRBV5-1|-
CASSLEPGENTEAFF
TGCGCCAGCAGCTTGGAGCCAGGGGAGAACACTGAAGCTTTCTTT
>TRBJ2-7|-|TRBV5-4|-
CASSAAGEQYF
TGTGCCAGCAGCGCGGCGGGAGAGCAGTACTTC
>TRBJ1-1|-|TRBV7-9|-
CASREQIDTEAFF
TGTGCCAGCCGGGAACAGATCGACACTGAAGCTTTCTTT
>TRBJ1-1|-|TRBV19|TRBD1
CASSPSGTVGPDTEAFF
TGTGCCAGTAGTCCATCCGGGACAGTGGGACCGGACACTGAAGCTTTCTTT
>TRBJ2-7|-|TRBV28|TRBD2
CASSSAGDEQYF
TGTGCCAGCAGTTCTGCGGGAGACGAGCAGTACTTC
>TRBJ2-3|-|TRBV7-3|TRBD2
CASSLSGSAADTQYF
TGTGCCAGCAGTTTAAGCGGGAGCGCTGCAGATACGCAGTATTTT
>TRBJ1-4|-|TRBV25-1|TRBD1
CASSDHSQGLNEKLFF
TGTGCCAGCAGTGATCATTCACAGGGGCTCAATGAAAAACTGTTTTTT
>TRBJ2-7|once|TRBV6-5|TRBD2
CASSLSGSSPYEQYF
TGTGCCAGCAGCCTTAGCGGGAGTTCCCCCTACGAGCAGTACTTC
>TRBJ1-3|-|TRBV28|-
CASSSGYSSGNTIYF
TGTGCCAGCAGTTCCGGGTATAGCTCTGGAAACACCATATATTTT
>TRBJ2-2|-|TRBV18|-
CASSPQTVGPGLTGELFF
TGTGCCAGCTCACCACAGACAGTAGGTCCTGGCCTTACCGGGGAGCTGTTTTTT
>TRBJ2-5|-|TRBV6-1|TRBD2
CASSEVLAGAGETQYF
TGTGCCAGCAGTGAAGTACTAGCGGGAGCTGGGGAGACCCAGTACTTC
>TRBJ2-5|-|TRBV18|-
CASSGGLGETQYF
TGTGCCAGCTCAGGCGGACTTGGAGAGACCCAGTACTTC
>TRBJ2-3|few|TRBV6-6|TRBD1
CASRYDRATDTQYF
TGTGCCAGCAGATACGACAGGGCCACAGATACGCAGTATTTT
>TRBJ2-5|-|TRBV6-7|TRBD2
CASSYSICWREGLKTQETQYF
TGTGCCAGCAGTTACTCGATTTGTTGGCGGGAGGGCCTTAAAACGCAAGAGACCCAGTACTTC
>TRBJ2-7|-|TRBV5-8|-
CASSLEFGTTSYEQYF
TGTGCCAGCAGCTTGGAATTCGGGACAACTTCCTACGAGCAGTACTTC
>TRBJ2-7|-|TRBV5-1|-
CATRAGRNSYEQYF
TGCGCCACCCGGGCGGGCCGGAACTCCTACGAGCAGTACTTC
>TRBJ2-2|-|TRBV19|TRBD2
CASSRRVLAGPTGELFF
TGTGCCAGTAGTCGCCGGGTTCTAGCGGGTCCCACCGGGGAGCTGTTTTTT
>TRBJ1-2|few|TRBV25-1|TRBD1
CASSAGGRNYGYTF
TGTGCCAGCAGCGCAGGGGGCCGTAACTATGGCTACACCTTC
>TRBJ2-7|-|TRBV7-7|TRBD2
CASSVGTSGYEQYF
TGTGCCAGCAGCGTAGGGACTAGCGGCTACGAGCAGTACTTC
>TRBJ2-1|-|TRBV6-1|-
CASSEILGVAAAYNEQFF
TGTGCCAGCAGTGAAATTCTGGGGGTAGCGGCTGCCTACAATGAGCAGTTCTTC
>TRBJ1-2|-|TRBV7-9|TRBD1
CASSLTDRENYGYTF
TGTGCCAGCAGCTTAACGGACAGGGAGAACTATGGCTACACCTTC
>TRBJ2-3|-|TRBV5-5|TRBD2
CASSVLTSGGTDTQYF
TGTGCCAGCAGCGTTCTTACTAGCGGGGGCACAGATACGCAGTATTTT
>TRBJ2-7|-|TRBV19|TRBD1
CASTPGQGDYEQYF
TGTGCCAGTACTCCGGGACAGGGAGACTACGAGCAGTACTTC
>TRBJ2-1|-|TRBV19|-
CAARGNYNEQFF
TGTGCCGCCCGGGGAAATTACAATGAGCAGTTCTTC
>TRBJ1-6|few|TRBV6-4|TRBD1
CASSVTGDNSPLHF
TGTGCCAGCAGTGTAACAGGGGATAATTCACCCCTCCACTTT
>TRBJ2-5|-|TRBV28|-
CASSFGGEETQYF
TGTGCCAGCAGTTTCGGGGGAGAGGAGACCCAGTACTTC
>TRBJ2-1|-|TRBV14|TRBD2
CASSQLGLDNNEQFF
TGTGCCAGCAGCCAGCTCGGACTAGACAACAATGAGCAGTTCTTC